The 8 T cell receptor beta chains below come from one sample, sequenced in a study of CD8+CD57+ T cells in acquired aplastic anemia. CDR3 and TCR beta VDJ profiling relied on a genomic DNA template. TCRdb reanalysed the reads using MiXCR and keeps one entry per CDR3 protein. The repertoire has 180,000 or so distinct CDR3 sequences, more than 45% of them found once; the top ten carry more than 0.95%. Before being chosen for sequencing, patients had shown CD8+CD57+ cell expansion by flow cytometry. The sample taken for sequencing was sorted CD4+, CD8+, or CD8+CD57+ T cells (not recorded which) from PBMCs. The receptors originated from a human donor with aplastic anemia.

The genes are TRBV7-3 and TRBJ2-3; D is undetermined. V was pared by 3 bases and J by 4 bases, with 8 bases between. CDR3 length equals 13 residues. Germline CDR1 and CDR2: SGHTA and FQGTGA. CDR3 in DNA: TGTGCCAGCAGCTTCACGCGTTCAGATACGCAGTATTTT. Encoded protein: CASSFTRSDTQYF.

This clonotype was detected only a few times. The V call is TRBV14, the J call TRBJ2-2; 11 bases fit TRBD2. The CDR3 contains 22 residues. CDR1 and CDR2 (germline): SGHDN, FVKESK. V was pared by 3 bases and J by 6 bases, with 24 bases of the junction left unmatched. DNA of the CDR3: TGTGCCAGCAGCCATCCCCCCCCTAGCGGGGGGACCAAAACGACTGTCGCCGGGGAGCTGTTTTTT. Its translation is CASSHPPPSGGTKTTVAGELFF. The variable domain in full, with the rest retrieved from reference TRBV14 and TRBJ2-2, is EAGVTQFPSHSVIEKGQTVTLRCDPISGHDNLYWYRRVMGKEIKFLLHFVKESKQDESGMPNNRFLAERTGGTYSTLKVQPAELEDSGVYFCASSHPPPSGGTKTTVAGELFFGEGSRLTVL.

V and J are TRBV7-2 and TRBJ1-1; 9 nucleotides agree with TRBD1. Germline V gene data show CDR1 as SGHTA and CDR2 as FQGNSA. CDR3 length equals 14 residues. V was pared by 0 bases and J by 7 bases, with 3 bases of the junction left unmatched. This chain's CDR3 is CASSLASGQGEAFF. The CDR3 DNA sequence: TGTGCCAGCAGCTTAGCCTCGGGACAGGGTGAAGCTTTCTTT.

This clonotype was recorded once. V usage is TRBV24-1 and J usage is TRBJ2-1; D is unclear. With 6 bases removed from V and 1 base from J, the gap between germline ends came to 3 bases. Germline V gene sequence: CDR1 KGHDR, CDR2 SFDVKD. This CDR3 contains 12 residues. Written as DNA, the CDR3 is TGTGCCACCAGTAGATCCTACAATGAGCAGTTCTTC. This codes for CATSRSYNEQFF.

The chain links TRBV5-6 to TRBJ2-7, with TRBD1 as a possible D gene (6 bases). CDR3 length equals 17 residues. The V end lost 3 bases, the J end lost 4 bases, and 23 bases lay between the germline ends. Germline V gene data show CDR1 as SGHDT and CDR2 as YYEEEE. The CDR3 spells CASSSINLGTSKYEQYF. Written as DNA, the CDR3 is TGTGCCAGCAGCTCTATTAATCTGGGGACAAGTAAGTACGAGCAGTACTTC.

The sample holds many counts of this clonotype. J is TRBJ1-2 and V is TRBV6-1; TRBD1 matches at 7 bases. The CDR3 consists of 15 residues. The V gene end was trimmed by 0 bases and the J gene end by 2 bases; junction bases not matched to a gene: 3. Germline-derived CDR1 and CDR2 are MNHNS and SASEGT. The DNA of the CDR3 is TGTGCCAGCAGTGAAGCCGGGACAGCCAACTATGGCTACACCTTC. This gives the protein CASSEAGTANYGYTF.

This clonotype was picked up a small number of times. The rearrangement links TRBV15 to TRBJ2-7, with D tentatively TRBD2 (5 bases). The CDR3 is 12 residues long. Trimming left V 3 bases short and J 12 bases short, with 15 bases between. Germline-derived CDR1 and CDR2 are LNHNV and YYDKDF (reference sequence). This CDR3 reads CATSSGGVSPYF. The CDR3 nucleotides read TGTGCCACCAGCAGTGGAGGAGTGTCTCCGTACTTC. The variable domain in full, with the rest retrieved from reference TRBV15 and TRBJ2-7, is DAMVIQNPRYQVTQFGKPVTLSCSQTLNHNVMYWYQQKSSQAPKLLFHYYDKDFNNEADTPDNFQSRRPNTSFCFLDIRSPGLGDTAMYLCATSSGGVSPYFGPGTRLTVT.

This sequence joins TRBV5-4 and TRBJ2-5; a weak D match, TRBD2 (5 bases). This CDR3 contains 15 residues. Trimming cost V 1 base and J 5 bases, with 15 bases left between them. Looked up from germline, CDR1 is SGHNT and CDR2 is YYREEE (reference sequence). In DNA, the CDR3 is TGTGCCAGCAGCTTGTGGGTCGGGGTGTGGGAGACCCAGTACTTC. This gives the protein CASSLWVGVWETQYF.